The present entry profiles one T cell receptor beta chain with its context. Its cognate antigen is unknown. The data stem from a study of memory CD4+ T cells and cytomegalovirus serostatus. Turning to the study itself: This sample comes from healthy Belgian adults, several CMV seropositive, 24 seronegative. Study-wide results and caveats: Suggested: most of the CMV-linked TCR signature lies in CD4+ memory cells.

The sort gate was single viable CD3+CD4+CD8-CD45RO+ cells for memory CD4+ T cells. Serum IgG to CMV pp150, pp28, p38 and p52 defined serostatus. V shed 4 bases and J shed 3 bases, with 15 bases lying between them. The CDR3 spans 15 residues. Per germline, CDR1 MGHRA and CDR2 YSYEKL. The protocol was immunoSEQ multiplex PCR, while the TCRdb copy is restricted to in-frame clones and leaves out a portion. Here the sample spans tens of thousands of clones, more than 65% being singletons. Sequenced: memory CD4+ T cells from blood. The rearrangement links TRBV4-1 to TRBJ1-2, with D hard to call. The TCR sequence derives from an adult in good health and CMV-seronegative. Some clones in this sample may be carry-over from other donors' samples. For the CDR3, the DNA is TGCGCCAGCAGCCCCCTGGGAAGGGCTGACTATGGCTACACCTTC. This codes for CASSPLGRADYGYTF.